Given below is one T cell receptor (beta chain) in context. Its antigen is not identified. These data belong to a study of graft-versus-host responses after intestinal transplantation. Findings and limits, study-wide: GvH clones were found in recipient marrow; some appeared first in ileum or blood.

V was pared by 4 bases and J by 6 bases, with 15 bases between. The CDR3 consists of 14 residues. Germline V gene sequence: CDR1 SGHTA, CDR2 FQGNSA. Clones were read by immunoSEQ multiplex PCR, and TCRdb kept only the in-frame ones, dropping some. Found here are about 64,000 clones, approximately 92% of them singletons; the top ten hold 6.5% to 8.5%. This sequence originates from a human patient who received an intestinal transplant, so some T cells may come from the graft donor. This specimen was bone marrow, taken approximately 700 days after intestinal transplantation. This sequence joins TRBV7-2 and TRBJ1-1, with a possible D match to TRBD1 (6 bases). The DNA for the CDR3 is TGTGCCAGCAGCTCATACAGGGACGGGGCTGAAGCTTTCTTT. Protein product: CASSSYRDGAEAFF.